This entry features one TCR beta chain sequence. Unique molecular identifiers were incorporated during preparation of the TCRbeta library. TCRdb reprocessed the PCR reads with MiXCR, giving one entry per CDR3 protein. The sample gives about 400,000 distinct CDR3 sequences, roughly 21% of which show up once; around 4% is in the top ten. Germline CDR1 is SGHAT and CDR2 is FQNNGV. V shed 0 bases and J shed 6 bases, with 11 bases lying between them. The CDR3 sequence is 15 residues long. The entry originates in a study of T-cell reconstitution after alpha-beta-depleted transplantation in children. Source: PBMCs from the stem cell graft donor, taken from the stem cell graft. The chain combines TRBV11-2 with TRBJ2-2; D is unresolved. This clonotype originated in a human donor who donated a stem cell graft to a child with acute myeloid leukemia. CDR3 sequence: CASSLDWGSSGELFF. The CDR3 DNA reads as TGTGCCAGCAGCTTAGATTGGGGTTCGTCCGGGGAGCTGTTTTTT.